Below, 22 T cell receptor beta chains from the same sample are listed, as sequenced in a study of OX40 agonist ivuxolimab in advanced cancers. Libraries came from the immunoSEQ multiplex PCR assay. This immuneACCESS table, as held by TCRdb, lists in-frame sequences with V and J called but not all clones. Of the missing ones, under half trace to an unresolved V gene in checked studies; the others have no known cause. Counted in this sample were some 10,000 clones; 79% of them appeared once. Roughly 40% of the sample is in the top ten clones. The sequencing here drew on CD4+ or CD8+ T cells sorted from blood, taken in a trial of the OX40 agonist ivuxolimab. All receptors derive from an adult with an advanced solid tumor such as melanoma, head and neck, liver or kidney cancer.

This clone was counted a few times. In DNA form, the CDR3 reads TGTGCCAGCAGTGGGTACAGCGGGGGGGAACGGTACGAGCAGTACTTC. Protein sequence: CASSGYSGGERYEQYF. V is TRBV6-6 and J is TRBJ2-7; 10 nucleotides match TRBD2. The CDR3 contains 16 residues. V gave up 5 bases and J gave up 4 bases; unmatched junction bases: 11. Germline V CDR1 and CDR2: MNHNY, SVGAGI (reference sequence).

The CDR3 protein is CASSETGGPQETQYF. The CDR3 bases are TGTGCCAGCAGTGAAACGGGGGGCCCTCAAGAGACCCAGTACTTC. The J gene is TRBJ2-5, the V gene TRBV27; weak D call: TRBD2 (7 bases). Germline V gene data show CDR1 as MNHEY and CDR2 as SMNVEV (reference sequence). V shed 5 bases and J shed 2 bases, with 15 bases lying between them. CDR3 length: 15 residues.

This clone occurred a few times. The V call is TRBV9, the J call TRBJ1-2, with D perhaps TRBD1 (5 bases). V lost 4 bases and J lost 1, with 11 bases in between. In germline, CDR1 is SGDLS, CDR2 YYNGEE. There are 14 residues in the CDR3. CDR3 in amino acids: CASSPGTDNYGYTF. DNA of the CDR3: TGTGCCAGCAGCCCCGGGACCGATAACTATGGCTACACCTTC.

The V call is TRBV7-6, the J call TRBJ2-6, with 8 nucleotides matching TRBD1. CDR1 and CDR2 from the germline V gene are SGHVS and FNYEAQ. CDR3 length equals 16 residues. Germline trimming cut 4 bases from V and 4 bases from J; bases unmatched to any gene: 6. The chain's CDR3 is CASSSGQGAGANVLTF. CDR3 coding DNA: TGTGCCAGCAGCTCCGGACAGGGAGCCGGGGCCAACGTCCTGACTTTC.

The genes are TRBV30 and TRBJ2-7; no clear D gene. V lost 0 bases and J 3 bases, leaving 9 bases between the germline ends. This CDR3 region has 13 residues. Germline CDR1 GTSNPN, CDR2 SVGIG (reference sequence). The CDR3 loop reads CAWSVRQDYEQYF. The CDR3 nucleotides read TGTGCCTGGAGTGTAAGGCAGGACTACGAGCAGTACTTC.

The chain recombines TRBV7-6 with TRBJ2-3, with 7 positions matching TRBD1. This CDR3 spans 15 amino acids. Germline CDR1 SGHVS, CDR2 FNYEAQ. Germline trimming cut 6 bases from V and 4 bases from J; bases unmatched to any gene: 10. The CDR3: CASSRLPDRADTQYF. The DNA for the CDR3 is TGTGCCAGCAGTCGATTGCCCGACAGGGCAGATACGCAGTATTTT.

The rearrangement links TRBV7-3 to TRBJ2-7; the match to TRBD2 covers 10 bases. CDR3 size: 17 residues. From germline, CDR1 is SGHTA and CDR2 FQGTGA. With 5 bases clipped from V and 2 bases from J, the junction kept 12 bases outside the gene matches. In nucleotides, the CDR3 is TGTGCCAGCAGCGCACCGGGAGATAGCGGGAGGACCTACGAGCAGTACTTC. This sequence encodes CASSAPGDSGRTYEQYF.

This clone has only a few counts. The rearrangement uses TRBV6-1 and TRBJ2-1, with 8 bases aligning to TRBD2. CDR1 MNHNS and CDR2 SASEGT come from the germline V gene. V lost 2 bases, J lost 4 bases, and 4 bases stayed unmatched. The length of the CDR3 is 15 residues. CDR3 sequence reads: CASSEKASGYNEQFF. DNA of the CDR3: TGTGCCAGCAGTGAAAAAGCTAGCGGGTACAATGAGCAGTTCTTC.

This clone was observed once. The chain joins TRBV7-2 to TRBJ1-5; D may be TRBD1 (5 bases). V lost 1 base and J lost 0, with 7 bases in between. The CDR3 spans 15 residues. CDR1 and CDR2 from the germline V gene are SGHTA and FQGNSA. CDR3 loop: CASSLVGGSNQPQHF. The CDR3 region has the DNA TGTGCCAGCAGCTTAGTCGGGGGTAGCAATCAGCCCCAGCATTTT. Filled out from reference TRBV7-2 and TRBJ1-5, the complete variable domain reads GAGVSQSPSNKVTEKGKDVELRCDPISGHTALYWYRQSLGQGLEFLIYFQGNSAPDKSGLPSDRFSAERTGGSVSTLTIQRTQQEDSAVYLCASSLVGGSNQPQHFGDGTRLSIL.

This chain uses TRBV7-9 with TRBJ1-3; D possibly corresponds to TRBD1 (6 bases). The CDR3 has 14 residues. Germline lookup yields CDR1 SEHNR and CDR2 FQNEAQ (reference sequence). The V end lost 5 bases, the J end lost 0 bases, and 8 bases lay between the germline ends. The CDR3 DNA follows: TGTGCCAGCAGCGACAGGACCTCTGGAAACACCATATATTTT. This sequence encodes CASSDRTSGNTIYF.

The V call is TRBV28, the J call TRBJ2-4; 7 nucleotides match TRBD2. This CDR3 comprises 13 residues. The junction had 5 bases not matched to a gene; V was cut back by 5 bases and J by 7 bases. In germline, CDR1 is MDHEN, CDR2 SYDVKM. The CDR3 loop reads CASSPGRVNIQYF. CDR3 nucleotide sequence: TGTGCCAGCAGTCCTGGGAGGGTGAACATTCAGTACTTC.

The chain carries TRBV6-5 and TRBJ1-2; D gene ambiguous. V lost 6 bases and J lost 4, with 12 bases in between. CDR3 size: 13 residues. Germline V gene lookup returns CDR1 MNHEY and CDR2 SVGAGI. The CDR3 nucleotides read TGTGCCAGCAGCTTCCCGGGAGGCTATGGCTACACCTTC. Translation gives CASSFPGGYGYTF.

The chain joins TRBV30 to TRBJ1-4; D gene uncertain. Trimming pared 4 bases from V and 2 bases from J, leaving 8 bases between. Germline CDR1 and CDR2: GTSNPN and SVGIG (reference sequence). CDR3 length: 13 residues. The CDR3 DNA reads as TGTGCCTGGAATCGAGGGACTAATGAAAAACTGTTTTTT. Translation: CAWNRGTNEKLFF.

This sequence joins TRBV9 and TRBJ1-1, with D possibly TRBD1 on 6 matching bases. CDR1 is SGDLS, CDR2 YYNGEE, per germline. V was trimmed by 0 bases and J by 1 base, leaving 10 bases between them. This CDR3 spans 15 amino acids. This chain's CDR3 is CASSVGGARNTEAFF. CDR3 nucleotides: TGTGCCAGCAGCGTAGGGGGGGCACGGAACACTGAAGCTTTCTTT.

Relative to its sample, this clone is medium-sized. This chain uses TRBV4-1 with TRBJ1-5, with D unclear. Trimming left V 3 bases short and J 4 bases short, with 13 bases between. Germline CDR1 MGHRA, CDR2 YSYEKL. This CDR3 spans 15 amino acids. The DNA of the CDR3 is TGCGCCAGCAGCCAGGACCGGACCCTAAATCAGCCCCAGCATTTT. Translation gives CASSQDRTLNQPQHF.

The V and J genes are TRBV14 and TRBJ2-1, with D possibly matching TRBD2 (6 bases). The CDR3 runs 13 residues. The germline gives CDR1 SGHDN, CDR2 FVKESK. V lost 4 bases and J 9 bases, leaving 13 bases between the germline ends. This CDR3 reads CASSPGLRGEQFF. The DNA for the CDR3 is TGTGCCAGCAGCCCGGGACTGAGGGGTGAGCAGTTCTTC.

A remark on this clone: Other DNA sequences in this specimen translate into the identical CDR3. V is TRBV2 and J is TRBJ2-1; D unresolved. The CDR3 covers 15 residues. V lost 8 bases and J 1 base, leaving 15 bases between the germline ends. Germline V lookup: CDR1 SNHLY, CDR2 FYNNEI. The DNA for the CDR3 is TGTGCCAGCCAAGGAAGATTAGAATCCTACAATGAGCAGTTCTTC. It translates to CASQGRLESYNEQFF.

The chain couples TRBV7-9 to TRBJ2-1, with 7 nucleotides matching TRBD1. The germline V gene encodes CDR1 SEHNR and CDR2 FQNEAQ (reference sequence). J was trimmed by 3 bases and V by 4 bases; bases with no gene match: 9. This CDR3 has 16 amino acids. CDR3 sequence (DNA): TGTGCCAGCAGCTACAATCGGGACAGCGTCTACAATGAGCAGTTCTTC. It is translated as CASSYNRDSVYNEQFF.

CDR3 sequence (DNA): TGCAGTGCTGCGGGGGGATACGAGCAGTACTTC. This translates into CSAAGGYEQYF. This chain links TRBV20-1 with TRBJ2-7; 8 nucleotides line up with TRBD2. Germline CDR1 DFQATT, CDR2 SNEGSKA (reference sequence). Trimming cost V 5 bases and J 4 bases; bases outside gene matches: 1. The CDR3 is made up of 11 amino acids.

The chain combines TRBV10-2 with TRBJ1-5, with 10 bases aligning to TRBD1. Germline V gene data show CDR1 as WSHSY and CDR2 as SAAADI. There are 17 residues in the CDR3. The junction had 10 bases not matched to a gene; V was cut back by 3 bases and J by 5 bases. The CDR3 DNA reads as TGCGCCAGCAGTGACCCGCCGGGACAGGGGCCTTATCAGCCCCAGCATTTT. Translation: CASSDPPGQGPYQPQHF.

This rearrangement joins TRBV5-6 to TRBJ2-7, with D hard to call. CDR3 length: 12 residues. The germline V gene has CDR1 SGHDT and CDR2 YYEEEE. The V gene lost 0 bases and the J gene lost 5 bases, with 6 bases spanning the gap. CDR3 in amino acids: CASSLEIHEQYF. In DNA, the CDR3 is TGTGCCAGCAGCTTGGAGATCCACGAGCAGTACTTC.

The V call is TRBV10-3, the J call TRBJ2-2; no firm D call. The V end lost 6 bases, the J end lost 2 bases, and 4 bases lay between the germline ends. Per germline, CDR1 ENHRY and CDR2 SYGVKD. The CDR3 has 12 residues. The CDR3 nucleotides are TGTGCCATCAGGGAAAACACCGGGGAGCTGTTTTTT. It yields the protein CAIRENTGELFF.